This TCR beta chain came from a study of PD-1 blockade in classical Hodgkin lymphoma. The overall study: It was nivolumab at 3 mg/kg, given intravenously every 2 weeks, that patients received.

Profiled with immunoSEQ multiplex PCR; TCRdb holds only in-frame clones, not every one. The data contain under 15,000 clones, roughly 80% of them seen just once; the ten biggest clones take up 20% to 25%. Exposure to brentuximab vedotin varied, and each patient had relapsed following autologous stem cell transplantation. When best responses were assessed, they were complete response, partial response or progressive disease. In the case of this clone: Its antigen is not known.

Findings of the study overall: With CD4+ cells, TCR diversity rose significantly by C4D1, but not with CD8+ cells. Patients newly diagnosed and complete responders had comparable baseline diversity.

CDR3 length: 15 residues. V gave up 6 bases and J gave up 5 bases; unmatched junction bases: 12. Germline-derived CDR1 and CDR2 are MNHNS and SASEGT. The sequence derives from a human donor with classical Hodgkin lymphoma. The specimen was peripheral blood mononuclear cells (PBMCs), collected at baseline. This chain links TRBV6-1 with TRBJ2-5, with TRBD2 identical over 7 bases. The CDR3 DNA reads TGTGCCAGCAGAAGTAGCCGCGGGGGAGAGGAGACCCAGTACTTC. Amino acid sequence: CASRSSRGGEETQYF.